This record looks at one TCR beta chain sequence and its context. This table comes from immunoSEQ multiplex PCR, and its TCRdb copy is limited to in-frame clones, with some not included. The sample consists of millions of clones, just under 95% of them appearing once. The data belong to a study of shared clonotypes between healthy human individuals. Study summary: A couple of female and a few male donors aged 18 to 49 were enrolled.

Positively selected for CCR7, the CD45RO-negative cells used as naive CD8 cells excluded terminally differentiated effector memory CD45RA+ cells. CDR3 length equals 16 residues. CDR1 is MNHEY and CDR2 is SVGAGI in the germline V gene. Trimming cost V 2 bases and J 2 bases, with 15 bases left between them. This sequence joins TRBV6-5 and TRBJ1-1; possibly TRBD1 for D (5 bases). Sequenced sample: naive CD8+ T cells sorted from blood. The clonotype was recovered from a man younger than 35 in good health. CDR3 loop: CASSYLPRGSNTEAFF. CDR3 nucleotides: TGTGCCAGCAGTTACCTCCCCCGGGGCAGTAACACTGAAGCTTTCTTT.